This TCR beta chain was identified in a study of cytomegalovirus exposure and HLA in healthy donors. The CDR3 is 16 amino acids. V gave up 3 bases and J gave up 0 bases, with 15 bases separating them. The germline gives CDR1 MNHEY, CDR2 SMNVEV (reference sequence). 60 Vbeta and 13 Jbeta primers were used in PCR. Sequencing used immunoSEQ multiplex PCR; TCRdb keeps in-frame clones, though not all of them. The sample has some 150,000 clones; approximately 8.9% are singletons. This receptor was obtained from a woman aged 40 to 55 in good health and CMV-seropositive. The sequenced sample consisted of PBMCs. The V and J genes are TRBV27 and TRBJ2-7, with a possible D match to TRBD1 (7 bases). This CDR3 reads CASSFSSGGGSYEQYF. The CDR3 DNA sequence: TGTGCCAGCAGTTTCTCTTCAGGGGGAGGCTCCTACGAGCAGTACTTC.